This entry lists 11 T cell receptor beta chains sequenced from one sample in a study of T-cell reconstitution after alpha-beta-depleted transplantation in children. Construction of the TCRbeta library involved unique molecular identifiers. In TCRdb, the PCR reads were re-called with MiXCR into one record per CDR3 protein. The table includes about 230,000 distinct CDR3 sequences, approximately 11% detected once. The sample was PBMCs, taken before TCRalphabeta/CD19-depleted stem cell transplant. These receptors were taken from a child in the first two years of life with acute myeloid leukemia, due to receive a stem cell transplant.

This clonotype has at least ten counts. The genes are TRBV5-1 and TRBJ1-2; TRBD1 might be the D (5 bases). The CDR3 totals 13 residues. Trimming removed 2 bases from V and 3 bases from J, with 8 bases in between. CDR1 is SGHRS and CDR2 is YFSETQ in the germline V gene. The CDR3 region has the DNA TGCGCCAGCAGCTTCACAGGAGACTATGGCTACACCTTC. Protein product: CASSFTGDYGYTF.

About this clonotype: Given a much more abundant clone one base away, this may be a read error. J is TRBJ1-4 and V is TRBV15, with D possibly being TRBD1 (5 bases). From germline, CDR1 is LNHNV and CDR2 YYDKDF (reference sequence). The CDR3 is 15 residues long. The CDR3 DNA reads TGTGTCACCAGCAGAGATTCCTGGCTTGGGACTAAACTGTTTTTT. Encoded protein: CVTSRDSWLGTKLFF.

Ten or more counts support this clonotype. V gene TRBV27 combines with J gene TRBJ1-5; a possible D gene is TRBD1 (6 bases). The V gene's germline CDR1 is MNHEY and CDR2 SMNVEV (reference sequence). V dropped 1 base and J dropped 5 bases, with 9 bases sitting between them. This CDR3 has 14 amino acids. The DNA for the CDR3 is TGTGCCAGCAGTTTATGGGGGGCTCATCAGCCCCAGCATTTT. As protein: CASSLWGAHQPQHF.

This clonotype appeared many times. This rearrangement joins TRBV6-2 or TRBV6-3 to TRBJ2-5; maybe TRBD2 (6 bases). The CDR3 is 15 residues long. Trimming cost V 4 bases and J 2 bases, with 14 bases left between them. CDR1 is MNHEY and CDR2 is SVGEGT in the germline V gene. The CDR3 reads CASSSNLRGQETQYF. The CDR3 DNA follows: TGTGCCAGCAGTTCCAACCTTCGGGGGCAAGAGACCCAGTACTTC.

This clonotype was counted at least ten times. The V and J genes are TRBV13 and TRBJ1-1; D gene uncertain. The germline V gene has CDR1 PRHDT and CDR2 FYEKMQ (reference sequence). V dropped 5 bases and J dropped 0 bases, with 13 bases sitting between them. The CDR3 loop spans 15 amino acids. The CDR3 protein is CASSLGKLLNTEAFF. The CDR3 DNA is TGTGCCAGCAGCCTCGGGAAGCTCCTGAACACTGAAGCTTTCTTT.

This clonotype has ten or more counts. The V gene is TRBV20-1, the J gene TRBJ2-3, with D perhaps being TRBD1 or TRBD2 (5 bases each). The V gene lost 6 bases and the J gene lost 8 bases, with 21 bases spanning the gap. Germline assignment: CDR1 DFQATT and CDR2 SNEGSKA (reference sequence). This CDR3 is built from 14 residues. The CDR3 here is CSARGAGLVSTQYF. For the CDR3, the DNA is TGCAGTGCCCGAGGGGCCGGGTTGGTGAGTACGCAGTATTTT.

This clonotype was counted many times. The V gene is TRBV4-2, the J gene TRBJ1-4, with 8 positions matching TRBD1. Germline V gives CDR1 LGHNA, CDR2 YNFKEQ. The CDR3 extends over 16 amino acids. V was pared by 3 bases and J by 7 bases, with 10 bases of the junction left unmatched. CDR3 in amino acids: CASSQGGRGRSEKLFF. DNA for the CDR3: TGTGCCAGCAGCCAGGGAGGCAGGGGGCGAAGTGAAAAACTGTTTTTT.

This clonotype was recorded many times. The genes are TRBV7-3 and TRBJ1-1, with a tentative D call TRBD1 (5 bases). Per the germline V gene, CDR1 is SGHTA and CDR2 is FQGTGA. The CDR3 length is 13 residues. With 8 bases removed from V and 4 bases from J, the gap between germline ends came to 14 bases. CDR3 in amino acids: CASSTGPGTEAFF. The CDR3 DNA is TGTGCCAGCTCAACGGGGCCTGGCACTGAAGCTTTCTTT.

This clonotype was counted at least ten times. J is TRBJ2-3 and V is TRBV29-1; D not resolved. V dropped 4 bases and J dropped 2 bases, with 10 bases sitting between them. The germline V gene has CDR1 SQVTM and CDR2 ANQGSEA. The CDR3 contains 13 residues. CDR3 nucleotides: TGCAGCGTTGTACCGCGAAACACAGATACGCAGTATTTT. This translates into CSVVPRNTDTQYF.

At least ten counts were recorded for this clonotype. The CDR3 sequence: CSVEILGRVAQYF. CDR3 sequence (DNA): TGCAGCGTCGAAATACTTGGACGGGTGGCGCAGTATTTT. The chain joins TRBV29-1 to TRBJ2-3, with D unclear. V lost 6 bases, J lost 10 bases, and 20 bases lay in between. In germline, CDR1 is SQVTM, CDR2 ANQGSEA. This CDR3 has 13 amino acids.

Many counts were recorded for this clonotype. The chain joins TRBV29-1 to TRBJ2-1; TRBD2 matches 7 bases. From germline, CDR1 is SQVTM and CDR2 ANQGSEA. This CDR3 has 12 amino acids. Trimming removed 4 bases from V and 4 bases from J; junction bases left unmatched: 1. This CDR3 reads CSVGGGYNEQFF. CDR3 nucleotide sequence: TGCAGCGTTGGGGGGGGTTACAATGAGCAGTTCTTC.